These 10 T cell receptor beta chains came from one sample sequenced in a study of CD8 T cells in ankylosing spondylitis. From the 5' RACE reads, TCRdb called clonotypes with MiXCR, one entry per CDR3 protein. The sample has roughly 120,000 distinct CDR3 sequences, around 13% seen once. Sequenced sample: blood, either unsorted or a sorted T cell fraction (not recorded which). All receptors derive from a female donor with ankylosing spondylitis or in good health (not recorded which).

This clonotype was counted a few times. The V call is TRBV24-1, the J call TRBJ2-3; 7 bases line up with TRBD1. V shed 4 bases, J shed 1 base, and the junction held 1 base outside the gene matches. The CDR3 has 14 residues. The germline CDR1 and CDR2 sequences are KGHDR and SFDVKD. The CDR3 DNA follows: TGTGCCACCAGTGAAGGACAGGGCACAGATACGCAGTATTTT. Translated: CATSEGQGTDTQYF.

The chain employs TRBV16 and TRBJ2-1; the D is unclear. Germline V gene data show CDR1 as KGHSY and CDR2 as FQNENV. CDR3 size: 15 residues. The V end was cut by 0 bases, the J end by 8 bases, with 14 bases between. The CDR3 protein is CASSQSGGQRHEQFF. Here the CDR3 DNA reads TGTGCCAGCAGCCAATCTGGCGGCCAGAGACATGAGCAGTTCTTC.

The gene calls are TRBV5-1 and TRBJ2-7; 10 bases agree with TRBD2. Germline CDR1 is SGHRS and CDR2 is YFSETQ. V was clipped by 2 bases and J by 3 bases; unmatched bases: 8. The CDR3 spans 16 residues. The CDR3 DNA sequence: TGCGCCAGCAGCTTCCTTAGCGGGGGGTCTTACTACGAGCAGTACTTC. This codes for CASSFLSGGSYYEQYF.

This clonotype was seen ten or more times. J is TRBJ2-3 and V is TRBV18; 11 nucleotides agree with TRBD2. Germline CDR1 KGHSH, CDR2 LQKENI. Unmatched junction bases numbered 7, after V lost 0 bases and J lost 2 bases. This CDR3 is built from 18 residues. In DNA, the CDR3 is TGTGCCAGCTCACCACCCCTGACTAGCGGGGACTTCACAGATACGCAGTATTTT. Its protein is CASSPPLTSGDFTDTQYF.

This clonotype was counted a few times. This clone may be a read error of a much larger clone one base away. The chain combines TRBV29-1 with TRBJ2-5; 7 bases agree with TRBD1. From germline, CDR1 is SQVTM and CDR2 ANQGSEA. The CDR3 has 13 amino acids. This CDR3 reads CSAEQGTQEAQYF. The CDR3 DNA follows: TGCAGCGCCGAACAGGGGACACAAGAGGCCCAGTACTTC.

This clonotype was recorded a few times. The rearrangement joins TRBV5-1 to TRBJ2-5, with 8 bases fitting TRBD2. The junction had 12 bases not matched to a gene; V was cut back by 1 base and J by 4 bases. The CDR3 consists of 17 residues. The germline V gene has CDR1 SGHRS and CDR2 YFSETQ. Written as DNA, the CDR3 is TGCGCCAGCAGCTTGAACTTCGGGGGGGAGCGGCGAGAGACCCAGTACTTC. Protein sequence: CASSLNFGGERRETQYF. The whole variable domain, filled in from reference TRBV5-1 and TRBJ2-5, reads KAGVTQTPRYLIKTRGQQVTLSCSPISGHRSVSWYQQTPGQGLQFLFEYFSETQRNKGNFPGRFSGRQFSNSRSEMNVSTLELGDSALYLCASSLNFGGERRETQYFGPGTRLLVL.

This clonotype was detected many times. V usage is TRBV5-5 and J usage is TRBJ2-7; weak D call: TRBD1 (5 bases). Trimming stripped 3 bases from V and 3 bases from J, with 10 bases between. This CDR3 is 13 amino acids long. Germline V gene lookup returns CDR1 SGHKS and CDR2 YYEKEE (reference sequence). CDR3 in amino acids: CASSSTAFYEQYF. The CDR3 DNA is TGTGCCAGCAGCTCGACAGCCTTCTACGAGCAGTACTTC.

CDR3: CASSSRTEGTGELFF. CDR3 sequence (DNA): TGTGCCAGTAGTAGCAGGACCGAGGGCACCGGGGAGCTGTTTTTT. V and J are TRBV19 and TRBJ2-2; D might be TRBD2 (5 bases). V lost 4 bases and J lost 4, with 13 bases in between. Per the germline V gene, CDR1 is LNHDA and CDR2 is SQIVND (reference sequence). The CDR3 has 15 amino acids. Full variable domain (remainder filled in from reference TRBV19 and TRBJ2-2): DGGITQSPKYLFRKEGQNVTLSCEQNLNHDAMYWYRQDPGQGLRLIYYSQIVNDFQKGDIAEGYSVSREKKESFPLTVTSAQKNPTAFYLCASSSRTEGTGELFFGEGSRLTVL.

The CDR3 DNA reads as TGTGCCAGCAGCTCCCCTTTCATACCCGACACAGATACGCAGTATTTT. Its protein product is CASSSPFIPDTDTQYF. The gene calls are TRBV11-2 and TRBJ2-3; no definite D call. The length of the CDR3 is 16 residues. V lost 4 bases and J 2 bases, leaving 16 bases between the germline ends. Germline CDR1 is SGHAT and CDR2 is FQNNGV. Full variable domain (remainder filled in from reference TRBV11-2 and TRBJ2-3): EAGVAQSPRYKIIEKRQSVAFWCNPISGHATLYWYQQILGQGPKLLIQFQNNGVVDDSQLPKDRFSAERLKGVDSTLKIQPAKLEDSAVYLCASSSPFIPDTDTQYFGPGTRLTVL.

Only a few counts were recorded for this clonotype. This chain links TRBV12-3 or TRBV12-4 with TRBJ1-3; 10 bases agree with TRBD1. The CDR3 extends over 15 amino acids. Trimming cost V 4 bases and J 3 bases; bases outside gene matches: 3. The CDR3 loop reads CASSSGQGLGNTIYF. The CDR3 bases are TGTGCCAGCAGTTCGGGACAGGGGCTTGGAAACACCATATATTTT.